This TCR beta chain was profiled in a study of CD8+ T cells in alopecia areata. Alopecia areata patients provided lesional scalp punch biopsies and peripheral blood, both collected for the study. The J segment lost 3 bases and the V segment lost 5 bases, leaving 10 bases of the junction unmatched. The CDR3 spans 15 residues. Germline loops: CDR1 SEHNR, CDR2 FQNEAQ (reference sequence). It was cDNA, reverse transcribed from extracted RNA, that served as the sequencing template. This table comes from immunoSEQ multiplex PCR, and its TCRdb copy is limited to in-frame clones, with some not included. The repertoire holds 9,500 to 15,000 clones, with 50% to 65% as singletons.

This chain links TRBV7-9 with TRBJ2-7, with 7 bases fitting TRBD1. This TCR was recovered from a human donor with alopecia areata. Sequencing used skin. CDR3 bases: TGTGCCAGCAGCGGGGAGACAGGGTCCTTCTACGAGCAGTACTTC. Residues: CASSGETGSFYEQYF.